This T cell receptor beta chain was found in a study of blood T cell repertoires in COVID-19. Study-wide background: In each case, the material was cDNA or gDNA derived from T cells, B-cell-depleted T cells, or PBMCs.

Per the authors' pipeline: Estimation of nucleated cell counts was performed using reference gene primer amplification. Generated by immunoSEQ multiplex PCR, the TCRdb table keeps only in-frame clones and is missing some. That table supplies the V and J calls and clone size; D and trimming were determined from the DNA. The sample holds 190,000 or so clones, 80% to 90% seen once. The CDR3 covers 13 residues. Unmatched junction bases numbered 6, after V lost 5 bases and J lost 8 bases. Looked up from germline, CDR1 is GTSNPN and CDR2 is SVGIG (reference sequence). V usage is TRBV30 and J usage is TRBJ1-4, with 9 bases lining up with TRBD1. Sequencing was carried out using peripheral blood. The clonotype originates from a man in his 60s who had recovered from COVID-19. CDR3 bases: TGTGCCTGGGGAGACAGGGGGAACGAAAAACTGTTTTTT. Translation: CAWGDRGNEKLFF.